A selection of T cell receptor beta chains follows, all from one sample in a study of shared clonotypes between healthy human individuals. Sequenced by immunoSEQ multiplex PCR; TCRdb stores in-frame clones only, minus some. The sample consists of about 730,000 clones, roughly two thirds of them appearing once. The specimen sequenced was memory CD4+ T cells sorted from blood. The receptors come from a woman aged 25 to 39 in good health. Both conserved end residues are part of each CDR3. Each record gives: D gene, J gene, V gene, clone size, CDR3 DNA, CDR3 protein. D genes are given only for firm matches. Rows give clone size only sometimes, using once, few, many, or a class for an expanded clone.

NA | TRBJ1-5 | TRBV25-1 | NA | TGTGCCAGCAGTGGGGAAAGAACCGGGGGCTATAGCAATCAGCCCCAGCATTTT | CASSGERTGGYSNQPQHF
NA | TRBJ2-7 | TRBV6-6 | NA | TGTGCCAGCAGTACTAGTAGCGGGACAGGCTACGAGCAGTACTTC | CASSTSSGTGYEQYF
NA | TRBJ2-2 | TRBV2 | NA | TGTGCCAGCAGCCGACTGAACTTCGCGAACACCGGGGAGCTGTTTTTT | CASSRLNFANTGELFF
NA | TRBJ1-4 | TRBV28 | NA | TGTGCCAGCAGTTTACGGGGAGGCATCGAAAAACTGTTTTTT | CASSLRGGIEKLFF
NA | TRBJ2-7 | TRBV7-8 | few | TGTGCCAGCAGCCAAACCCTGGGGTCCCACGAGCAGTACTTC | CASSQTLGSHEQYF
TRBD1 | TRBJ2-7 | TRBV28 | NA | TGTGCCAGCAGTCCACAGGGGGTAGGGCCGAATTTTTACGAGCAGTACTTC | CASSPQGVGPNFYEQYF
TRBD1 | TRBJ1-5 | TRBV11-2 | NA | TGTGCCAGCAGCTTGGGACAGGGGGCATATCAGCCCCAGCATTTT | CASSLGQGAYQPQHF
TRBD2 | TRBJ2-7 | TRBV5-4 | many | TGTGCCAGCAGCCAGGGACTAGCGGGATCCTACGAGCAGTACTTC | CASSQGLAGSYEQYF
TRBD1 | TRBJ2-3 | TRBV5-4 | NA | TGTGCCAGCAGCTCGGCCCGGGACAGATCCACAGATACGCAGTATTTT | CASSSARDRSTDTQYF
TRBD2 | TRBJ2-1 | TRBV6-1 | NA | TGTGCCAGCAGCTATACTAGCGGAGCCGCCAATGAGCAGTTCTTC | CASSYTSGAANEQFF
NA | TRBJ2-7 | TRBV29-1 | NA | TGCAGCGTTGGACGGAGCCGCGGGGACGAGCAGTACTTC | CSVGRSRGDEQYF
NA | TRBJ1-2 | TRBV21-1 | NA | TGTGCCAGCAGCAAAGCTACCTACCGGACAGGGCAGAACTATGGCTACACCTTC | CASSKATYRTGQNYGYTF
NA | TRBJ2-3 | TRBV10-3 | NA | TGTGCCATCAGTTCCACGGGGGGCACAGATACGCAGTATTTT | CAISSTGGTDTQYF
NA | TRBJ2-4 | TRBV4-2 | NA | TGTGCCAGCAGCCAGGGCCGGGACTTCGGTCTGGCCAAAAACATTCAGTACTTC | CASSQGRDFGLAKNIQYF
NA | TRBJ1-4 | TRBV28 | NA | TGTGCCAGCAGTTTCCTTAATGAAAAACTGTTTTTT | CASSFLNEKLFF
NA | TRBJ2-1 | TRBV9 | NA | TGTGCCAGCAATGGTTGGAACAATGAGCAGTTCTTC | CASNGWNNEQFF
NA | TRBJ1-3 | TRBV30 | NA | TGTGCCTGGACCCCAGGGAGCTCTGGAAACACCATATATTTT | CAWTPGSSGNTIYF
NA | TRBJ2-1 | TRBV23-1 | few | TGCGCCAGCAGTCAATCTCGGTCGCTATACACCTACAATGAGCAGTTCTTC | CASSQSRSLYTYNEQFF
NA | TRBJ1-1 | TRBV5-1 | NA | TGCGCCAGCAGCTTGGTTTCCAGGAAGAACACTGAAGCTTTCTTT | CASSLVSRKNTEAFF
NA | TRBJ2-7 | TRBV6-1 | few | TGTGCCAGCAGTGAAAGAGGGGTCCCCGTGGACGAGCAGTACTTC | CASSERGVPVDEQYF
TRBD2 | TRBJ2-1 | TRBV27 | NA | TGTGCCAGCAGTTTTGGACTAGCAAGCAACGATGAGCAGTTCTTC | CASSFGLASNDEQFF
NA | TRBJ1-1 | TRBV28 | few | TGTGCCAGCCTAGACATAATGAACACTGAAGCTTTCTTT | CASLDIMNTEAFF